The sequence of this T cell receptor beta chain was determined in a study of vaccination and CD4 T cells after COVID-19. Oncomine TCR Beta short-read sequencing was applied to DNA from cultured CD4+ T cells. TCRdb passed the PCR reads through MiXCR, listing each CDR3 protein once. Of roughly 18,000 distinct CDR3 sequences listed, roughly two fifths are singletons. The sample holds a few counts of this clonotype. The antigen remains unidentified. Treatment given: roughly 10-day PBMC culture with coronavirus spike peptide pools or control peptides (ViraFEST assay). CDR3 length: 16 residues. Trimming cost V 5 bases and J 5 bases, with 18 bases left between them. Germline CDR1 SGHVS, CDR2 FQNEAQ.

V usage is TRBV7-8 and J usage is TRBJ2-2; D is unclear. This receptor was taken from a human donor who had recovered from COVID-19. The specimen was CD4+ T cells from blood, cultured in vitro. CDR3 region: CASSAHLRVGTGELFF. CDR3 sequence (DNA): TGTGCCAGCAGCGCACATTTGCGTGTAGGGACCGGGGAGCTGTTTTTT.